Shown below are 6 T cell receptor beta chains from a single sample sequenced in a study of cytotoxic CD8 clonotypes in ibrutinib-treated CLL (dated by TCRdb to about 2021). Libraries came from the immunoSEQ multiplex PCR assay. In TCRdb, the immuneACCESS table is reduced to in-frame sequences with V and J assigned. These tables do not hold every clone; where another copy was compared, an unresolved V gene accounts for under half, and the others remain unexplained. This sample has roughly 76,000 clones in its table, and more than 75% of those were observed once. The ten largest clonotypes hold 7.5% to 9.5% of the sample. What this sample's time point label stands for: progressive disease on ibrutinib. The sample was PBMCs, taken at disease progression, from a patient treated with ibrutinib. The receptor source for this set is a human donor with chronic lymphocytic leukemia.

The V gene is TRBV5-1, the J gene TRBJ1-2; D call uncertain. The V gene lost 4 bases and the J gene lost 4 bases, with 20 bases spanning the gap. Germline assignment: CDR1 SGHRS and CDR2 YFSETQ. This CDR3 comprises 16 residues. The CDR3 bases are TGCGCCAGCAGCCCCGACCTGACGGGTAAATCCTATGGCTACACCTTC. It specifies CASSPDLTGKSYGYTF.

This clone was observed a handful of times. The V call is TRBV5-1, the J call TRBJ1-6; D gene unclear. The CDR3 runs 15 residues. Germline CDR1 is SGHRS and CDR2 is YFSETQ. Trimming took off 1 base at V and 6 bases at J, with 11 bases between the two ends. The CDR3 coding sequence is TGCGCCAGCAGCTTGTGGGCCAAATCTAATTCACCCCTCCACTTT. Amino acids: CASSLWAKSNSPLHF.

The CDR3 region has the DNA TGTGCCAGCTCTCCCAATATCGACAGGAAGAACACTGAAGCTTTCTTT. Translating gives CASSPNIDRKNTEAFF. This sequence joins TRBV18 and TRBJ1-1; possibly TRBD1 for D (6 bases). Germline lookup yields CDR1 KGHSH and CDR2 LQKENI. Trimming pared 6 bases from V and 1 base from J, leaving 18 bases between. The length of the CDR3 is 16 residues.

This clone was observed a few times. The V and J genes are TRBV9 and TRBJ2-1; 7 nucleotides agree with TRBD2. This CDR3 has 15 residues. With 0 bases clipped from V and 9 bases from J, the junction kept 9 bases outside the gene matches. Per germline, CDR1 SGDLS and CDR2 YYNGEE. The CDR3 is CASSVGAGAGGEQFF. CDR3 bases: TGTGCCAGCAGCGTAGGGGCGGGAGCGGGCGGTGAGCAGTTCTTC.

This sequence joins TRBV4-1 and TRBJ2-7; 7 nucleotides line up with TRBD2. The ends lost 4 bases at V and 9 bases at J; junction bases unmatched: 15. This CDR3 is 15 amino acids long. CDR1 is MGHRA, CDR2 YSYEKL, per germline. The CDR3 loop is CASSLLAGLQSGQYF. The CDR3 bases are TGCGCCAGCAGCCTATTAGCGGGCCTCCAGTCCGGGCAGTACTTC.

The chain couples TRBV6-6 to TRBJ2-1; D is ambiguous. Between the trimmed V and J ends, which lost 0 bases and 10 bases, there was a span of 7 bases. In germline, CDR1 is MNHNY, CDR2 SVGAGI (reference sequence). CDR3 length: 12 residues. CDR3 loop: CASSYSWFEQFF. The DNA for the CDR3 is TGTGCCAGCAGTTACTCCTGGTTCGAGCAGTTCTTC.